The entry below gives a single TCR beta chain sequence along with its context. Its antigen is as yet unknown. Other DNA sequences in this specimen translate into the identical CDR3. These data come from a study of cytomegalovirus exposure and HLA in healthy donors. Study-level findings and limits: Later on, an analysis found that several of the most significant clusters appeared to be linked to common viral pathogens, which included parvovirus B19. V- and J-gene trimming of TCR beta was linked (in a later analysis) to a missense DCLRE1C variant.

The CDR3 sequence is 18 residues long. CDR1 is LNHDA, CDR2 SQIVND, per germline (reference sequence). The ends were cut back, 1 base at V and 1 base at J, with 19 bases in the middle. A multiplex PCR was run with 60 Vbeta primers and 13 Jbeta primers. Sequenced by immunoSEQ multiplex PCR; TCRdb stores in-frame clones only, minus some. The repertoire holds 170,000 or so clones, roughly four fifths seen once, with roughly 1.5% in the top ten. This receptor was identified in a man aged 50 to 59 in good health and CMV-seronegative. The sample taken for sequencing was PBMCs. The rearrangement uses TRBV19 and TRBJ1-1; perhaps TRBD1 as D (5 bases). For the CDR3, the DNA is TGTGCCAGTAGTATAGGGCGGACACCGACACTCTCGAACACTGAAGCTTTCTTT. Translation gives CASSIGRTPTLSNTEAFF.